Following are 8 T cell receptor beta chains from one sample sequenced in a study of blood T cell repertoires in COVID-19. The method was immunoSEQ multiplex PCR; TCRdb's version includes in-frame clones alone and lacks a portion of them. The sample has approximately 170,000 clones, around 83% seen once; the top ten hold approximately 13%. Sample: peripheral blood. The receptors stem from a man in his 70s who had recovered from COVID-19.

This chain connects TRBV28 to TRBJ1-3, with D possibly being TRBD1 (5 bases). The length of the CDR3 is 14 residues. V lost 7 bases to trimming and J lost 0 bases, with 10 bases between them. Germline CDR1 and CDR2: MDHEN and SYDVKM. The CDR3 DNA reads as TGTGCCAGCATCCCCGGGGGCTCTGGAAACACCATATATTTT. As protein: CASIPGGSGNTIYF.

This CDR3 is CASRGTGSTGELFF. Here the CDR3 DNA reads TGTGCCAGTAGAGGGACAGGCAGCACCGGGGAGCTGTTTTTT. The chain combines TRBV19 with TRBJ2-2; 8 nucleotides line up with TRBD1. The CDR3 spans 14 residues. CDR1 is LNHDA, CDR2 SQIVND, per germline (reference sequence). The J segment lost 4 bases and the V segment lost 6 bases, leaving 4 bases of the junction unmatched. Looking up the rest from reference TRBV19 and TRBJ2-2 gives the full variable domain: DGGITQSPKYLFRKEGQNVTLSCEQNLNHDAMYWYRQDPGQGLRLIYYSQIVNDFQKGDIAEGYSVSREKKESFPLTVTSAQKNPTAFYLCASRGTGSTGELFFGEGSRLTVL.

The rearrangement uses TRBV28 and TRBJ2-7, with 8 nucleotides matching TRBD2. V was clipped by 4 bases and J by 5 bases; unmatched bases: 4. Germline V gives CDR1 MDHEN, CDR2 SYDVKM. The CDR3 spans 13 residues. The CDR3 DNA is TGTGCCAGCAGTTCCTGGACTAGCCACGAGCAGTACTTC. Translated, it gives CASSSWTSHEQYF.

V usage is TRBV7-9 and J usage is TRBJ1-1; D call uncertain. The CDR3 extends over 14 amino acids. CDR1 is SEHNR, CDR2 FQNEAQ, per germline (reference sequence). V was pared by 4 bases and J by 1 base, with 10 bases between. CDR3 nucleotides: TGTGCCAGCAGCTCCTGGCCCCAGAACACTGAAGCTTTCTTT. Translation: CASSSWPQNTEAFF. Full variable domain (missing parts from reference TRBV7-9 and TRBJ1-1): DTGVSQNPRHKITKRGQNVTFRCDPISEHNRLYWYRQTLGQGPEFLTYFQNEAQLEKSRLLSDRFSAERPKGSFSTLEIQRTEQGDSAMYLCASSSWPQNTEAFFGQGTRLTVV.

The J gene is TRBJ2-5, the V gene TRBV28; perhaps TRBD2 as D (6 bases). CDR3 length: 10 amino acids. Germline assignment: CDR1 MDHEN and CDR2 SYDVKM. Trimming removed 10 bases at V and 7 bases at J, with 10 bases between. The CDR3 is CATLGGTQYF. The CDR3 DNA sequence: TGTGCCACCCTGGGGGGGACCCAGTACTTC.

The chain employs TRBV12-5 and TRBJ2-1; D is unclear. CDR3 length: 16 residues. Germline values: CDR1 LGHNT, CDR2 FRNRAP. The V end lost 7 bases, the J end lost 0 bases, and 16 bases lay between the germline ends. CDR3 nucleotides: TGTGCTAGTGCCGATTCCGAGAGAAGCTCCTACAATGAGCAGTTCTTC. Amino acid sequence: CASADSERSSYNEQFF.

The chain joins TRBV7-6 to TRBJ2-3; 7 bases agree with TRBD1. The CDR3 length is 16 residues. CDR1 is SGHVS and CDR2 is FNYEAQ in the germline V gene. V was pared by 1 base and J by 2 bases, with 6 bases of the junction left unmatched. This chain's CDR3 is CASSLETGTDTDTQYF. CDR3 in DNA: TGTGCCAGCAGCTTAGAGACCGGGACAGACACAGATACGCAGTATTTT.

The chain carries TRBV16 and TRBJ1-2; D may be TRBD1 (5 bases). Trimming took 7 bases from V and 7 from J, leaving 13 bases between them. The CDR3 is 12 amino acids. Looked up from germline, CDR1 is KGHSY and CDR2 is FQNENV. The CDR3 loop is CASTQASGGYTF. The CDR3 bases are TGTGCCAGCACACAGGCCTCGGGTGGCTACACCTTC.